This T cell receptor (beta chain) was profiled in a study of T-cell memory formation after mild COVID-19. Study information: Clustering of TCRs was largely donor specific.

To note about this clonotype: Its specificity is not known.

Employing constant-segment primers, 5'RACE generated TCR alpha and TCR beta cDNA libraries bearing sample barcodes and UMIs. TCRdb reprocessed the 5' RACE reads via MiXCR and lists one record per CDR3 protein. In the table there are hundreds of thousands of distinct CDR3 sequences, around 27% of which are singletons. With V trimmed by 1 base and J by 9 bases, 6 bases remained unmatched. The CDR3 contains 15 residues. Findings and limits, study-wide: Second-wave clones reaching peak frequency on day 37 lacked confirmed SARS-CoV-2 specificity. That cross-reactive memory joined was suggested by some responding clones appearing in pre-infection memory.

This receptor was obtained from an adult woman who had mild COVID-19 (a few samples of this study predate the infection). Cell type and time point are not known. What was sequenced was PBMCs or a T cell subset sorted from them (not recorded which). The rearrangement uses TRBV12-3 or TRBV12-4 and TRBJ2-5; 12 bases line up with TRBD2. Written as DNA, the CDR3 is TGTGCCAGCAGTTTAGAAGTGGCTAGCGGGAGGGCCCAGTACTTC. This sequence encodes CASSLEVASGRAQYF.